This T cell receptor (beta chain) was captured by sequencing in a study of Ad26.COV2.S vaccination and SARS-CoV-2 variants. Germline V lookup: CDR1 KGHSH, CDR2 LQKENI. The V end lost 2 bases, the J end lost 3 bases, and 11 bases lay between the germline ends. The CDR3 sequence is 14 residues long. TCRdb's copy holds only in-frame clones and misses some; the assay was immunoSEQ multiplex PCR. The sample has 180,000 or so clones; 70% to 90% are singletons. This TCR derives from a human donor who had recovered from COVID-19. The source was peripheral blood, collected after recovery from COVID-19. The chain joins TRBV18 to TRBJ2-7; TRBD1 might be the D (6 bases). The CDR3 DNA reads TGTGCCAGCTCACCAACGGACAGATTCTACGAGCAGTACTTC. Its protein product is CASSPTDRFYEQYF.